This T cell receptor beta chain emerged from a study of regulatory T cells in long-lasting Graves disease. Time point meaning: newly diagnosed GD, antithyroid drugs for less than 3 months. The TCR library was prepared using RNA isolated from PBMCs. HTBI primers from iRepertoire and Arm-PCR of CDR3 regions yielded the TCR beta libraries. One entry per CDR3 protein results from TCRdb running MiXCR on the multiplex PCR reads. The profile shows 500,000 to 700,000 distinct CDR3 sequences, roughly 15% of them singletons. At least ten counts were recorded for this clonotype. These same records also appear under a second study, on T cells in Graves' hyperthyroidism and ophthalmopathy.

Source: peripheral blood mononuclear cells (PBMCs), taken at new diagnosis, from a patient treated with antithyroid drugs. This receptor was identified in a woman in her twenties or thirties with Graves disease.

CDR3 DNA sequence: TGTGCCAGCAGGCCTACAGGGGTGGGTTACGAGCAGTACTTC. As protein: CASRPTGVGYEQYF. This chain joins TRBV6-1 and TRBJ2-7; 7 bases map to TRBD1. Germline V gene sequence: CDR1 MNHNS, CDR2 SASEGT. The CDR3 is 14 residues long. Losses at the gene ends were 6 bases for V and 4 bases for J; bases not matched to a gene: 9.